This T cell receptor (beta chain) was captured in a study of control samples from healthy donors and cancer patients (dated by TCRdb to about 2020). The protocol used for the library was the immunoSEQ multiplex PCR assay. In its TCRdb copy, this immuneACCESS table keeps in-frame sequences only and misses some clones. Where compared with another copy, unresolved V genes explain less than half of these, and the others have no known cause. The sample table contains roughly 59,000 clones; only one count was recorded for 92% of them. The ten largest account for approximately 1.5% of the sample. In regard to this clone: This receptor's antigen is unknown. Within one base of it there is no much larger clone, and no base qualities were kept.

The receptor comes from a man aged 35 to 55 with colorectal cancer. Sequenced sample: PBMCs.

The DNA sequence is as follows: TGTGCCTGGAGTGCTACCTCAGTGCGCCAGCCGGCTAACTATGGCTACACCTTC. Its translation is CAWSATSVRQPANYGYTF. The sequence is built from TRBV30 and TRBJ1-2, with no reliable assignment of the D segment. CDR1 and CDR2, per the germline V gene (reference sequence), are GTSNPN and SVGIG. Inclusive of the bounding cysteine and phenylalanine, the CDR3 is 18 residues long. Just the 54-base CDR3 DNA is kept, in frame starting at base 1. At the junction V is shortened by 1 base and J by 0 bases, with 21 bases in between.